This record concerns one TCR beta chain sequence. The CDR3 consists of 18 residues. V was cut by 1 base and J by 0 bases, with 17 bases left in between. Germline values: CDR1 SGHVS, CDR2 FNYEAQ. TCRdb ran MiXCR on the RT-PCR reads and lists one entry per CDR3 protein. The table lists just under 550,000 distinct CDR3 sequences, under 30% of them singletons. The data were taken from a study of response to subunit inactivated influenza vaccine. The same data also went into a second study, on T cells expressing NK-cell markers. That source reports: Production of TCR beta cDNA relied on 5'RACE template switching with UMIs. What restricted sorting to alpha-beta TCR T cells in several experiments was an anti-gamma-delta TCR antibody. In roughly 6 donors, dominant CD3+CD56+NKG2C+ clones formed about 1.0-8% of CD8+ cells. For a handful of donors, these clonotypes were likewise the leading ones in the CD3+CD56-NKG2C+ fraction.

The chain combines TRBV7-6 with TRBJ2-3; D possibly corresponds to TRBD2 (6 bases). The TCR comes from a man aged 45-65 years who received an inactivated influenza vaccine. Here the sequenced sample was CD4+ T cells sorted from PBMCs, taken 12 days after vaccination. CDR3 amino acids: CASSLGRLLRGSTDTQYF. The CDR3 DNA follows: TGTGCCAGCAGCTTAGGAAGGTTACTTCGGGGGAGCACAGATACGCAGTATTTT.